Shown below are 30 T cell receptor beta chains from a single sample sequenced in a study of neoadjuvant nivolumab and ipilimumab in lung cancer. The repertoire was sequenced with immunoSEQ multiplex PCR; TCRdb's copy has only in-frame clones and lacks some. Of fewer than 25,000 clones in the sample, approximately 86% were seen once. The sample consisted of peripheral blood, taken before neoadjuvant nivolumab, alone or with ipilimumab. These receptors came from an adult with non-small cell lung cancer.

The chain employs TRBV13 and TRBJ2-7; 8 bases align to TRBD2. Germline CDR1 and CDR2: PRHDT and FYEKMQ (reference sequence). V gave up 1 base and J gave up 5 bases; unmatched junction bases: 4. The CDR3 contains 14 residues. CDR3 sequence (DNA): TGTGCCAGCAGCTTAGTCGGGAGGGACCACGAGCAGTACTTC. This encodes CASSLVGRDHEQYF. The whole variable domain, filled in from reference TRBV13 and TRBJ2-7, reads AAGVIQSPRHLIKEKRETATLKCYPIPRHDTVYWYQQGPGQDPQFLISFYEKMQSDKGSIPDRFSAQQFSDYHSELNMSSLELGDSALYFCASSLVGRDHEQYFGPGTRLTVT.

There are a few counts of this clone. This sequence joins TRBV9 and TRBJ2-3; D gene uncertain. Trimming stripped 0 bases from V and 4 bases from J, with 3 bases between. This CDR3 comprises 12 residues. CDR1 and CDR2 from the germline V gene are SGDLS and YYNGEE. The CDR3 reads CASSVVSDTQYF. The CDR3 DNA is TGTGCCAGCAGCGTAGTTTCAGATACGCAGTATTTT.

This sequence joins TRBV5-1 and TRBJ1-1; weak D call: TRBD1 (5 bases). CDR1 is SGHRS, CDR2 YFSETQ, per germline. The CDR3 is 14 amino acids. With 4 bases removed from V and 6 bases from J, the gap between germline ends came to 16 bases. This CDR3 reads CASSLEGSSAEAFF. CDR3 bases: TGCGCCAGCAGCCTGGAGGGGAGTTCGGCTGAAGCTTTCTTT.

This chain uses TRBV19 with TRBJ2-7; 8 nucleotides align to TRBD2. Trimming at V came to 9 bases and at J to 5 bases, leaving 15 bases not matched to a gene. The CDR3 runs to 15 residues. Germline V gene sequence: CDR1 LNHDA, CDR2 SQIVND (reference sequence). The CDR3 DNA sequence: TGTGCCAGAAAAACCGGGACTAGGGGTAGGGACGAGCAGTACTTC. This encodes CARKTGTRGRDEQYF.

The chain uses TRBV9 and TRBJ1-3; weak D call: TRBD1 (5 bases). The CDR3 has 14 residues. Germline CDR1 is SGDLS and CDR2 is YYNGEE. The V end lost 1 base, the J end lost 8 bases, and 13 bases lay between the germline ends. CDR3 in DNA: TGTGCCAGCAGCGTAACCTTGGGACGTCACACCATATATTTT. Residues: CASSVTLGRHTIYF.

The genes are TRBV7-6 and TRBJ2-1, with 9 bases lining up with TRBD2. The CDR3 runs 16 residues. J lost 6 bases, V lost 0 bases, and 6 bases had no gene match. Per germline, CDR1 SGHVS and CDR2 FNYEAQ. The CDR3 region has the DNA TGTGCCAGCAGCTTAGCGCTGGGACTAGCTGGCAATGAGCAGTTCTTC. It encodes CASSLALGLAGNEQFF. Complete variable domain (other parts from reference TRBV7-6 and TRBJ2-1): GAGVSQSPRYKVTKRGQDVALRCDPISGHVSLYWYRQALGQGPEFLTYFNYEAQQDKSGLPNDRFSAERPEGSISTLTIQRTEQRDSAMYRCASSLALGLAGNEQFFGPGTRLTVL.

This clone was detected only once. The CDR3 DNA is TGTGCCTGGAGTGCCCCTTATCAGCCCCAGCATTTT. Translated, it gives CAWSAPYQPQHF. V gene TRBV30 combines with J gene TRBJ1-5; D is undetermined. This CDR3 spans 12 amino acids. V gave up 1 base and J gave up 5 bases, with 6 bases separating them. Per the germline V gene, CDR1 is GTSNPN and CDR2 is SVGIG (reference sequence).

In this sample, this clone turned up a few times. The CDR3 DNA follows: TGTGCCAGCAGCTTAACGAGGGGAACCGGGGAGCTGTTTTTT. Translation gives CASSLTRGTGELFF. The V call is TRBV7-3, the J call TRBJ2-2; possibly TRBD1 or TRBD2 for D (5 bases each). The CDR3 length is 14 residues. Trimming removed 0 bases from V and 5 bases from J, with 7 bases in between. Germline CDR1 is SGHTA and CDR2 is FQGTGA.

This chain links TRBV7-9 with TRBJ2-7, with 10 bases matching TRBD2. The CDR3 sequence is 16 residues long. CDR1 is SEHNR and CDR2 is FQNEAQ in the germline V gene (reference sequence). V lost 5 bases and J lost 2; bases outside the gene matches: 9. CDR3 amino acids: CASSRAGGWPAYEQYF. In DNA form, the CDR3 reads TGTGCCAGCAGCCGAGCGGGAGGGTGGCCCGCCTACGAGCAGTACTTC. Full variable domain (missing parts from reference TRBV7-9 and TRBJ2-7): DTGVSQNPRHKITKRGQNVTFRCDPISEHNRLYWYRQTLGQGPEFLTYFQNEAQLEKSRLLSDRFSAERPKGSFSTLEIQRTEQGDSAMYLCASSRAGGWPAYEQYFGPGTRLTVT.

This chain uses TRBV4-1 with TRBJ2-7; tentative D call: TRBD2 (6 bases). V lost 2 bases and J lost 1, with 21 bases in between. The CDR3 has 18 amino acids. Germline V gene lookup returns CDR1 MGHRA and CDR2 YSYEKL. The DNA of the CDR3 is TGCGCCAGCAGCCAACGCACCGCTCCCGGGACTCCTTCCTACGAGCAGTACTTC. Encoded protein: CASSQRTAPGTPSYEQYF.

V is TRBV14 and J is TRBJ2-7; perhaps TRBD2 as D (6 bases). The CDR3 sequence is 16 residues long. Germline V CDR1 and CDR2: SGHDN, FVKESK. The V end lost 2 bases, the J end lost 7 bases, and 21 bases lay between the germline ends. CDR3 nucleotide sequence: TGTGCCAGCAGCCAACGCATAGCGGCTCGAGGGGTTGAGCAGTACTTC. It codes for CASSQRIAARGVEQYF.

This chain joins TRBV7-2 and TRBJ2-7, with D tentatively TRBD2 (5 bases). V lost 5 bases and J lost 4, with 15 bases in between. This CDR3 is 14 amino acids long. The germline V gene encodes CDR1 SGHTA and CDR2 FQGNSA. In DNA, the CDR3 is TGTGCCAGCAGCCCGGGGATATTGCCGTACGAGCAGTACTTC. It specifies CASSPGILPYEQYF.

This sequence joins TRBV11-2 and TRBJ1-2; D is undetermined. In germline, CDR1 is SGHAT, CDR2 FQNNGV. The CDR3 length is 14 residues. Trimming removed 3 bases from V and 4 bases from J, with 12 bases in between. For the CDR3, the DNA is TGTGCCAGCAGCTTTCGCCTAGGTCCCTATGGCTACACCTTC. Protein sequence: CASSFRLGPYGYTF.

The table lists this clone with a few counts. The gene calls are TRBV18 and TRBJ2-6; 11 bases are a match to TRBD1. The length of the CDR3 is 15 residues. Trimming cost V 6 bases and J 6 bases; bases outside gene matches: 4. Germline-derived CDR1 and CDR2 are KGHSH and LQKENI. This CDR3 is CASSWTGGEANVLTF. As DNA, the CDR3 is TGTGCCAGCTCGTGGACAGGGGGCGAGGCCAACGTCCTGACTTTC.

This chain connects TRBV18 to TRBJ1-1, with 7 positions matching TRBD1. Germline values: CDR1 KGHSH, CDR2 LQKENI. The CDR3 has 14 amino acids. With 3 bases clipped from V and 4 bases from J, the junction kept 5 bases outside the gene matches. CDR3 sequence reads: CASSPVGGSTEAFF. CDR3 sequence (DNA): TGTGCCAGCTCACCTGTAGGGGGCTCCACTGAAGCTTTCTTT.

The genes are TRBV15 and TRBJ2-1; D unclear. The CDR3 consists of 16 residues. CDR1 LNHNV and CDR2 YYDKDF come from the germline V gene (reference sequence). V dropped 0 bases and J dropped 0 bases, with 9 bases sitting between them. In DNA, the CDR3 is TGTGCCACCAGCAGAGATATAACAAGCTCCTACAATGAGCAGTTCTTC. Translating gives CATSRDITSSYNEQFF.

This clone was seen once. This chain uses TRBV6-5 with TRBJ2-7, with D maybe TRBD1 (5 bases). Trimming cost V 6 bases and J 6 bases, with 21 bases left between them. The CDR3 totals 15 residues. Germline values: CDR1 MNHEY, CDR2 SVGAGI. This chain's CDR3 is CASSSIGQVGLEQYF. In DNA form, the CDR3 reads TGTGCCAGCAGCTCAATAGGGCAGGTGGGGCTCGAGCAGTACTTC.

V gene TRBV11-2 combines with J gene TRBJ2-1; TRBD2 matches at 9 bases. Losses at the gene ends were 1 base for V and 8 bases for J; bases not matched to a gene: 12. Germline values: CDR1 SGHAT, CDR2 FQNNGV. CDR3 length: 17 residues. The CDR3 sequence is CASSLAAGTSLRDEQFF. The DNA for the CDR3 is TGTGCCAGCAGCTTAGCCGCCGGGACTAGCTTAAGGGATGAGCAGTTCTTC.

The chain joins TRBV5-5 to TRBJ2-5; 12 nucleotides agree with TRBD2. The germline gives CDR1 SGHKS, CDR2 YYEKEE (reference sequence). The CDR3 spans 15 residues. The ends lost 3 bases at V and 3 bases at J; junction bases unmatched: 3. The DNA for the CDR3 is TGTGCCAGCAGCTCTTGGACTAGCGGGAAAGAGACCCAGTACTTC. Translation gives CASSSWTSGKETQYF.

The V gene is TRBV5-4, the J gene TRBJ2-1; 9 bases line up with TRBD2. CDR1 and CDR2 (germline): SGHNT, YYREEE (reference sequence). Germline trimming cut 3 bases from V and 16 bases from J; bases unmatched to any gene: 20. The CDR3 extends over 16 amino acids. Here the CDR3 reads CASSSTLTSGSFRYFF. Written as DNA, the CDR3 is TGTGCCAGCAGCTCCACACTGACTAGCGGCTCCTTCCGGTACTTCTTC.

V usage is TRBV10-2 and J usage is TRBJ1-4; D is ambiguous. Trimming removed 3 bases at V and 3 bases at J, with 14 bases between. Germline CDR1 and CDR2: WSHSY and SAAADI. The length of the CDR3 is 16 residues. CDR3 loop: CASSEEDRGANEKLFF. The CDR3 coding sequence is TGCGCCAGCAGTGAAGAGGACCGAGGAGCTAATGAAAAACTGTTTTTT.

This clone was observed once. The CDR3 bases are TGTGCCAGCAGCTGGGAAACCGGGACTACAGGTTTAGGAGAGGAGCTGTTTTTT. It specifies CASSWETGTTGLGEELFF. The genes are TRBV11-2 and TRBJ2-2; 7 bases are shared with TRBD2. This CDR3 is built from 18 residues. Germline values: CDR1 SGHAT, CDR2 FQNNGV. V was pared by 4 bases and J by 10 bases, with 21 bases of the junction left unmatched.

This clone appeared once. The rearrangement links TRBV7-9 to TRBJ1-3; D might be TRBD1 (5 bases). CDR3 length: 13 amino acids. Germline V gene sequence: CDR1 SEHNR, CDR2 FQNEAQ (reference sequence). The V and J ends lost 5 bases and 9 bases respectively, with 14 bases between them. The CDR3 nucleotides are TGTGCCAGCAGCCTCTATTGGGGCGGCACCATATATTTT. Its protein is CASSLYWGGTIYF.

This clone showed up just once. The genes are TRBV15 and TRBJ2-2; D gene ambiguous. V lost 0 bases and J lost 7, with 6 bases in between. The CDR3 contains 13 residues. Germline values: CDR1 LNHNV, CDR2 YYDKDF (reference sequence). The DNA for the CDR3 is TGTGCCACCAGCAGAGAACAAATCGGGGAGCTGTTTTTT. This gives the protein CATSREQIGELFF. Based on the CDR3 plus reference TRBV15 and TRBJ2-2, the full variable domain is DAMVIQNPRYQVTQFGKPVTLSCSQTLNHNVMYWYQQKSSQAPKLLFHYYDKDFNNEADTPDNFQSRRPNTSFCFLDIRSPGLGDTAMYLCATSREQIGELFFGEGSRLTVL.

The rearrangement links TRBV30 to TRBJ1-3; D is unclear. The V and J ends lost 3 bases and 4 bases respectively, with 7 bases between them. The length of the CDR3 is 12 residues. The germline V gene has CDR1 GTSNPN and CDR2 SVGIG (reference sequence). The CDR3 DNA sequence: TGTGCCTGGAGCGCCCTAGGAAACACCATATATTTT. Its protein product is CAWSALGNTIYF.

This chain connects TRBV29-1 to TRBJ1-1, with D unresolved. Germline V gives CDR1 SQVTM, CDR2 ANQGSEA. V was trimmed by 4 bases and J by 4 bases, leaving 13 bases between them. CDR3 length equals 13 residues. CDR3 sequence reads: CSVVVQSGTEAFF. CDR3 DNA sequence: TGCAGCGTTGTGGTTCAGTCTGGCACTGAAGCTTTCTTT.

This chain joins TRBV2 and TRBJ2-1; 10 bases line up with TRBD2. The CDR3 extends over 16 amino acids. The germline gives CDR1 SNHLY, CDR2 FYNNEI. V gave up 6 bases and J gave up 9 bases; unmatched junction bases: 14. The CDR3 region is CASSRWASGRAAEQFF. CDR3 nucleotide sequence: TGTGCCAGCAGCAGATGGGCTAGCGGGAGAGCGGCTGAGCAGTTCTTC.

This clone is medium-sized (0.01 to 0.1%) in the sample. The rearrangement joins TRBV2 to TRBJ2-1; D gene ambiguous. Trimming shortened V by 8 bases and J by 6 bases, and 11 bases separated the two germline ends. The CDR3 contains 12 residues. The germline V gene encodes CDR1 SNHLY and CDR2 FYNNEI. The CDR3 nucleotides are TGTGCCAGCTCACGTGCGCTCAATGAGCAGTTCTTC. Protein product: CASSRALNEQFF.

In this sample, this clone turned up once. The V and J genes are TRBV7-2 and TRBJ2-7, with TRBD2 as a possible D gene (5 bases). The CDR3 totals 14 residues. The V end was cut by 6 bases, the J end by 1 base, with 13 bases between. CDR1 and CDR2 (germline): SGHTA, FQGNSA. CDR3 nucleotide sequence: TGTGCCAGCAGGCCCCGGGATTCGTCCTACGAGCAGTACTTC. It translates to CASRPRDSSYEQYF. The full variable domain, completed using reference TRBV7-2 and TRBJ2-7, is GAGVSQSPSNKVTEKGKDVELRCDPISGHTALYWYRQSLGQGLEFLIYFQGNSAPDKSGLPSDRFSAERTGGSVSTLTIQRTQQEDSAVYLCASRPRDSSYEQYFGPGTRLTVT.

This chain joins TRBV30 and TRBJ1-1; D is possibly TRBD1 (5 bases). Germline values: CDR1 GTSNPN, CDR2 SVGIG (reference sequence). V was pared by 1 base and J by 1 base, with 13 bases between. This CDR3 spans 15 amino acids. The CDR3 DNA is TGTGCCTGGAGTGCACTGGGACGGGGGAACACTGAAGCTTTCTTT. As protein: CAWSALGRGNTEAFF.